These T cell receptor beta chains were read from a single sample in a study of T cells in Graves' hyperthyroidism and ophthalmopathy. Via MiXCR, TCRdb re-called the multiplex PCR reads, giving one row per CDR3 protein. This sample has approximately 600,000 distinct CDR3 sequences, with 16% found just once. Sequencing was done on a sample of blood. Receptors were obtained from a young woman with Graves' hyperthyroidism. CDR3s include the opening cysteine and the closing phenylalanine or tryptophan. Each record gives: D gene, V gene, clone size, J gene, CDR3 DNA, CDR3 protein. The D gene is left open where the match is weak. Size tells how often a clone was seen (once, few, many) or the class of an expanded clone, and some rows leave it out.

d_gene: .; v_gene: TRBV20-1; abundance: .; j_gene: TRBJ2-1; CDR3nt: TGCAGTGCTAGGTTATACAGGGACTACAATGAGCAGTTCTTC; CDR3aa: CSARLYRDYNEQFF
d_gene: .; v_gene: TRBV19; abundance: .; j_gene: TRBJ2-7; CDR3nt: TGTGCCAGTAGTATAGCTTACGCCTACGAGCAGTACTTC; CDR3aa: CASSIAYAYEQYF
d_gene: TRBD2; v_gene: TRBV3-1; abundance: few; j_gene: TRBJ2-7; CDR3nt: TGTGCCAGCAGCCAAAGAGAGAGCGGGAACGAGCAGTACTTC; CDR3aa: CASSQRESGNEQYF
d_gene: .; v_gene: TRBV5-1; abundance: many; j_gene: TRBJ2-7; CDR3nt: TGCGCCAGCAGCTTGGGTAGGGGTTCGGAAGAGCAGTACTTC; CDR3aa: CASSLGRGSEEQYF
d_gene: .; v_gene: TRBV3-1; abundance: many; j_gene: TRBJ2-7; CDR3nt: TGTGCCAGCAGCCCCCTTAGCGTCCCCTACGAGCAGTACTTC; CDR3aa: CASSPLSVPYEQYF
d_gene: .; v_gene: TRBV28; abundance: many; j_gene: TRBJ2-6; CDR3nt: TGTGCCAGCAGTATCTACAGTAGCTCTGGGGCCAACGTCCTGACTTTC; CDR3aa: CASSIYSSSGANVLTF
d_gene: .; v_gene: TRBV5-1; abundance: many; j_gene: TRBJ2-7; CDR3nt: TGCGCCAGCAGCTTGACCAGGGTCAGGTACGAGCAGTACTTC; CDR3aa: CASSLTRVRYEQYF
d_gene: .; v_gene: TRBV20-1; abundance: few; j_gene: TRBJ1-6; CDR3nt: TGCAGTGCCCATACGGGGGGAAGCTGGTCACCCCTCCACTTT; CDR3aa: CSAHTGGSWSPLHF
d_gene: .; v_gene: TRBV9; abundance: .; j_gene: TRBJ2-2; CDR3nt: TGTGCCAGCAGCGTCAAGACCACAGGGCCCGGGGAGCTGTTTTTT; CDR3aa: CASSVKTTGPGELFF
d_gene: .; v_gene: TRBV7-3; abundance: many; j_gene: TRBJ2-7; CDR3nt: TGTGCCAGCAGCCTAGACGGGGTATCTGAGCAGTACTTC; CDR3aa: CASSLDGVSEQYF
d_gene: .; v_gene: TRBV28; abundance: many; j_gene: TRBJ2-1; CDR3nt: TGTGCCAGCAGTTTGGGTGGGGGAGCGTACAATGAGCAGTTCTTC; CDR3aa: CASSLGGGAYNEQFF
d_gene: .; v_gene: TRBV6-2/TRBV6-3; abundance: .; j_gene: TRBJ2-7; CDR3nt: TGTGCCAGCAGTTACTCAGGGAGTCAATACGAGCAGTACTTC; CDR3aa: CASSYSGSQYEQYF
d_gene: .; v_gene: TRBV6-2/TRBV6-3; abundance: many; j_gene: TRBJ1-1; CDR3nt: TGTGCCAGCAGTTACCCAGGAGAAGGCACTGAAGCTTTCTTT; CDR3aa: CASSYPGEGTEAFF
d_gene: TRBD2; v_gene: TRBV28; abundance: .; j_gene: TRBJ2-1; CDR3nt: TGTGCCAGCAGTTCCCGACTAGCGGGAGGGCCCTCGGATGAGCAGTTCTTC; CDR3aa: CASSSRLAGGPSDEQFF
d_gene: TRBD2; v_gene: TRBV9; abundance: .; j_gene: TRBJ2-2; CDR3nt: TGTGCCAGCAGCGCGCGGACTATCGGGGCGGGAGGGAACACCGGGGAGCTGTTTTTT; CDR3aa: CASSARTIGAGGNTGELFF
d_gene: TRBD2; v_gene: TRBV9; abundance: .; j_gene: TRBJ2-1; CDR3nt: TGTGCCAGCAGGCCAACCGCTAGCGGGGGAAACAATGAGCAGTTCTTC; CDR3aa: CASRPTASGGNNEQFF
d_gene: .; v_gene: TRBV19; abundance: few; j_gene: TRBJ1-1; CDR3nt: TGTGCCAGTAGTGCTTGGGGGTCTGAAACTGAAGCTTTCTTT; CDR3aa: CASSAWGSETEAFF
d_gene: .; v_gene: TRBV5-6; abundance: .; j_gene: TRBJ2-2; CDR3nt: TGTGCCAGCAGCTGGGGGATTAGCAGCACCGGGGAGCTGTTTTTT; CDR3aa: CASSWGISSTGELFF
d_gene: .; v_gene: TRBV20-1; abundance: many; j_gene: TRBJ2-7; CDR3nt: TGCAGTGCCCCTTGGGACGGGTACGAGCAGTACTTC; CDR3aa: CSAPWDGYEQYF
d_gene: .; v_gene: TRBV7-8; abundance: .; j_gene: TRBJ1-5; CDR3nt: TGTGCCAGCAGCTTGCTGGGCATAACCGAGCTAAATCAGCCCCAGCATTTT; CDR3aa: CASSLLGITELNQPQHF